This is a list of T cell receptor beta chains from one sample in a study of cytomegalovirus exposure and HLA in healthy donors. The data were produced by immunoSEQ multiplex PCR, yet TCRdb's version contains in-frame clones alone and is incomplete. In the table there are roughly 200,000 clones, less than 85% of which are singletons. Sequencing was performed on PBMCs. The receptors shown here come from a girl aged 5 to 17 in good health and CMV-seropositive. The CDR3 runs from the conserved cysteine through the conserved F or W. The D gene is left open where the match is weak. Clone size is given for some rows only: seen once, a few or many times, or a class if the clone is expanded.

TRBJ2-3 TRBV12-5 TRBD2 - CASGFHQRGGLLFVTDTQYF TGTGCTAGTGGTTTCCACCAGCGGGGGGGCCTGCTTTTCGTGACAGATACGCAGTATTTT
TRBJ2-4 TRBV5-1 - once CASSPTVAKNIQYF TGCGCCAGCAGCCCGACAGTAGCCAAAAACATTCAGTACTTC
TRBJ2-5 TRBV7-2 - - CASSLAGLDYQETQYF TGTGCCAGCAGCTTAGCGGGGTTGGACTACCAAGAGACCCAGTACTTC
TRBJ2-2 TRBV21-1 - - CASSPRQGANTGELFF TGTGCCAGCAGCCCCCGACAGGGGGCGAACACCGGGGAGCTGTTTTTT
TRBJ1-2 TRBV11-3 - once CASSLGPSRLDGYTF TGTGCCAGCAGCTTAGGCCCTAGCAGGCTTGATGGCTACACCTTC
TRBJ2-3 TRBV20-1 TRBD2 - CSARDTSGAHF TGCAGTGCTAGAGATACCAGCGGGGCCCATTTT
TRBJ2-2 TRBV11-2 TRBD2 - CASSLGLAANTGELFF TGTGCCAGCAGCCTGGGACTAGCAGCGAACACCGGGGAGCTGTTTTTT
TRBJ2-7 TRBV6-4 - - CASSPSTYEQYF TGTGCCAGCAGCCCTAGCACCTACGAGCAGTACTTC
TRBJ2-7 TRBV10-3 - - CAIGQYEQYF TGTGCCATCGGACAGTACGAGCAGTACTTC
TRBJ1-2 TRBV7-2 - - CASSLTVSSYGYTF TGTGCCAGCAGCTTAACGGTATCCTCCTATGGCTACACCTTC
TRBJ2-7 TRBV14 TRBD2 - CASSQIAGNFYEQYF TGTGCCAGCAGCCAGATAGCGGGGAATTTCTACGAGCAGTACTTC
TRBJ1-6 TRBV5-5 TRBD1 few CASSLRDRGGSPLHF TGTGCCAGCAGCTTAAGAGACAGGGGAGGTTCACCCCTCCACTTT
TRBJ1-6 TRBV27 - - CASSLVSSYNSPLHF TGTGCCAGCAGTTTAGTGAGCTCCTATAATTCACCCCTCCACTTT
TRBJ2-3 TRBV7-9 - - CASSPPRTAEALDTQYF TGTGCCAGCAGCCCCCCCAGAACAGCGGAGGCTCTGGATACGCAGTATTTT
TRBJ1-6 TRBV19 TRBD1 few CASSTQTGDGSPLHF TGTGCCAGTAGTACCCAGACAGGGGACGGCTCACCCCTCCACTTT
TRBJ2-2 TRBV7-9 TRBD1 - CASSLKNRGLTGELFF TGTGCCAGCAGCCTAAAAAACAGGGGGCTGACCGGGGAGCTGTTTTTT
TRBJ1-6 TRBV5-5 TRBD1 few CASSLQGADYNSPLHF TGTGCCAGCAGCCTTCAGGGGGCCGACTATAATTCACCCCTCCACTTT
TRBJ2-5 TRBV7-7 TRBD1 few CASSDGQGAYETQYF TGTGCCAGCAGCGATGGACAGGGGGCTTATGAGACCCAGTACTTC
TRBJ2-1 TRBV5-1 - - CASSHGGRLYNEQFF TGCGCCAGCAGCCACGGAGGGCGGCTTTACAATGAGCAGTTCTTC
TRBJ2-2 TRBV20-1 - - CSAGVGGELFF TGCAGTGCAGGGGTAGGGGGGGAGCTGTTTTTT
TRBJ2-2 TRBV9 - - CASSFRSGVNTGELFF TGTGCCAGCAGCTTCCGTTCAGGGGTCAACACCGGGGAGCTGTTTTTT
TRBJ2-2 TRBV12-5 - - CASGPDRKNTGELFF TGTGCTAGTGGTCCGGACAGAAAGAACACCGGGGAGCTGTTTTTT
TRBJ1-1 TRBV7-9 - - CASSSQGGNTEAFF TGTGCCAGCAGCTCGCAGGGTGGGAACACTGAAGCTTTCTTT
TRBJ2-3 TRBV9 TRBD2 - CASSVSGGAGADTQYF TGTGCCAGCAGCGTTAGCGGGGGGGCCGGAGCAGATACGCAGTATTTT
TRBJ2-3 TRBV6-6 - - CASRRGLRDTQYF TGTGCCAGCAGGAGGGGACTGAGAGATACGCAGTATTTT
TRBJ1-3 TRBV25-1 - few CASSFWGGNTIYF TGTGCCAGCAGCTTCTGGGGCGGAAACACCATATATTTT
TRBJ2-7 TRBV27 TRBD1 - CASSFLGAGTGGYEQYF TGTGCCAGCAGTTTCCTCGGCGCGGGGACAGGGGGCTACGAGCAGTACTTC
TRBJ2-7 TRBV14 - - CASSQKETTTLYEQYF TGTGCCAGCAGCCAGAAAGAGACAACAACCCTATACGAGCAGTACTTC
TRBJ2-7 TRBV10-2 - - CASSVTRGEQYF TGCGCCAGCAGTGTGACTAGAGGCGAGCAGTACTTC
TRBJ2-7 TRBV10-3 - once CAAWGGGAYEQYF TGTGCCGCATGGGGCGGCGGTGCCTACGAGCAGTACTTC
TRBJ2-7 TRBV4-3 TRBD2 few CASSQARGGSREQYF TGCGCCAGCAGCCAAGCCCGGGGGGGGTCTCGCGAGCAGTACTTC
TRBJ2-5 TRBV19 TRBD2 - CASSLTSGGAYETQYF TGTGCCAGTAGTTTAACTAGCGGGGGGGCTTACGAGACCCAGTACTTC
TRBJ1-1 TRBV12-2 - - CASRLRLWGVEAFF TGTGCAAGTCGCCTCCGTCTGTGGGGGGTTGAAGCTTTCTTT
TRBJ2-7 TRBV29-1 TRBD1 few CSVGRGLSYEQYF TGCAGCGTTGGTAGGGGGCTTTCCTACGAGCAGTACTTC
TRBJ2-5 TRBV11-3 TRBD1 - CASSIGQGLGETQYF TGTGCCAGCAGCATCGGACAGGGGCTAGGGGAGACCCAGTACTTC
TRBJ1-1 TRBV19 - - CASSPFSPSPQRDTEAFF TGTGCCAGTAGTCCTTTTTCTCCCTCACCGCAGCGAGACACTGAAGCTTTCTTT
TRBJ2-2 TRBV14 - - CASSQAAGVPGELFF TGTGCCAGCAGCCAAGCCGCAGGGGTCCCCGGGGAGCTGTTTTTT
TRBJ1-3 TRBV10-3 - - CAISESSGNTIYF TGTGCCATCAGTGAGTCGAGTGGAAACACCATATATTTT
TRBJ1-1 TRBV29-1 - - CSVESMNTEAFF TGCAGCGTTGAATCTATGAACACTGAAGCTTTCTTT
TRBJ1-5 TRBV6-5 - - CASSYSGQKLFPQHF TGTGCCAGCAGTTACTCAGGACAGAAGCTGTTTCCCCAGCATTTT
TRBJ2-5 TRBV9 - - CASSPGHYQETQYF TGTGCCAGCAGCCCGGGACACTACCAAGAGACCCAGTACTTC
TRBJ2-3 TRBV4-1 TRBD2 - CASSPPGLATDTQYF TGCGCCAGCAGCCCTCCGGGACTAGCGACAGATACGCAGTATTTT
TRBJ1-4 TRBV7-2 - - CASSLVQGGEKLFF TGTGCCAGCAGCTTAGTACAGGGTGGTGAAAAACTGTTTTTT